This T cell receptor beta chain was sequenced for a study of blood T cell repertoires in COVID-19. Study-wide context: COVID-19 samples collected from the United States, Italy and Spain covered acute and convalescent phases. The analysed material was cDNA or gDNA that came from T cells, B-cell-depleted T cells, or PBMCs.

V shed 4 bases and J 5 bases; nucleotides not matched to a gene: 4. The CDR3 is made up of 15 amino acids. Germline loops: CDR1 MNHEY, CDR2 SVGAGI. Original processing methods: From reference gene primer amplification, estimates of nucleated cell counts were derived. Some clones are missing from TCRdb's copy, which holds only in-frame ones; the method was immunoSEQ multiplex PCR. The D gene and trimming were derived from the DNA, and the V and J assignments and clone size from that table. The sample lists 90,000 to 130,000 clones, 70% to 90% occurring once. This clone was picked up one time. The sequenced sample consisted of peripheral blood. The receptor was isolated from a human donor in a cohort sampled during active COVID-19. The chain has TRBV6-5 and TRBJ1-4; 10 nucleotides agree with TRBD1. CDR3 nucleotides: TGTGCCAGCAGTTCAAGGACAGGGGGGAATGAAAAACTGTTTTTT. It encodes CASSSRTGGNEKLFF.